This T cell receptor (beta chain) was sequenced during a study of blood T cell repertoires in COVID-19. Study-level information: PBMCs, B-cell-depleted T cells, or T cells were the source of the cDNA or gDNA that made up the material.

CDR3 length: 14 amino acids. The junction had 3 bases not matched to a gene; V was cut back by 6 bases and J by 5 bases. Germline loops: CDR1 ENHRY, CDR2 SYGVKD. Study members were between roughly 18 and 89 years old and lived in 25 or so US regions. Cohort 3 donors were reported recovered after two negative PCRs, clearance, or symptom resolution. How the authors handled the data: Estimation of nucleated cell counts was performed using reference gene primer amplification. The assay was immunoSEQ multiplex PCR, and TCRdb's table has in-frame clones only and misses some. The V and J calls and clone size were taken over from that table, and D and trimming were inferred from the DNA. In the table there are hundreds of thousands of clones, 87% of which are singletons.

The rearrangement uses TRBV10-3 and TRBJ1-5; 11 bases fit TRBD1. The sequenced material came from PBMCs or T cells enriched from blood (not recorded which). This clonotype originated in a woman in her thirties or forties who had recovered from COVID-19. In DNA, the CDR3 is TGTGCCATCAGGGGGACAGGGGGGGATCAGCCCCAGCATTTT. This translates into CAIRGTGGDQPQHF.